This T cell receptor beta chain was found in a study of blood T cell repertoires in COVID-19. The V and J ends lost 2 bases and 15 bases, in that order; junction bases with no gene match: 7. CDR3 length: 12 amino acids. Germline assignment: CDR1 LNHDA and CDR2 SQIVND (reference sequence). The method was immunoSEQ multiplex PCR; TCRdb's version includes in-frame clones alone and lacks a portion of them. The table has approximately 330,000 clones, 90% seen once. The receptor's source is a woman between 40 and 50 years old with COVID-19, enrolled during active disease. Sequenced material: peripheral blood. This chain uses TRBV19 with TRBJ1-5; TRBD1 matches 7 bases. CDR3 loop: CASSISGGFPHF. Here the CDR3 DNA reads TGTGCCAGTAGTATATCAGGGGGATTCCCGCATTTT. The entire variable domain, with the rest obtained from reference TRBV19 and TRBJ1-5, is as follows: DGGITQSPKYLFRKEGQNVTLSCEQNLNHDAMYWYRQDPGQGLRLIYYSQIVNDFQKGDIAEGYSVSREKKESFPLTVTSAQKNPTAFYLCASSISGGFPHFGDGTRLSIL.